One sample yielded the 14 T cell receptor beta chains listed below, sequenced in a study of OX40 agonist ivuxolimab in advanced cancers. The method was immunoSEQ multiplex PCR; TCRdb's version includes in-frame clones alone and lacks a portion of them. The sample shows under 30,000 clones, more than 80% of them seen only once. The sample consisted of CD4+ or CD8+ T cells sorted from blood, taken in a trial of the OX40 agonist ivuxolimab. The origin of the receptors is an adult with an advanced solid tumor such as melanoma, head and neck, liver or kidney cancer.

V usage is TRBV5-1 and J usage is TRBJ2-1, with unresolved D. Trimming left V 0 bases short and J 3 bases short, with 13 bases between. From germline, CDR1 is SGHRS and CDR2 YFSETQ. This CDR3 has 16 residues. The chain's CDR3 is CASSLGPNGRYNEQFF. CDR3 bases: TGCGCCAGCAGCTTGGGACCTAATGGACGCTACAATGAGCAGTTCTTC. The entire variable domain, with the rest obtained from reference TRBV5-1 and TRBJ2-1, is as follows: KAGVTQTPRYLIKTRGQQVTLSCSPISGHRSVSWYQQTPGQGLQFLFEYFSETQRNKGNFPGRFSGRQFSNSRSEMNVSTLELGDSALYLCASSLGPNGRYNEQFFGPGTRLTVL.

The V call is TRBV19, the J call TRBJ2-1; D might be TRBD2 (5 bases). The CDR3 covers 20 residues. Germline-derived CDR1 and CDR2 are LNHDA and SQIVND (reference sequence). With 11 bases removed from V and 5 bases from J, the gap between germline ends came to 37 bases. In DNA, the CDR3 is TGTGCCGCTCGTCCGGGGTCCTTAACGAAATCAGCGTTTAGAGACAATGAGCAGTTCTTC. As protein: CAARPGSLTKSAFRDNEQFF.

For the CDR3, the DNA is TGTGCCAGCAGGGACGATCACAATGAGCAGTTCTTC. Translation: CASRDDHNEQFF. This rearrangement joins TRBV2 to TRBJ2-1; no reliable D call. This CDR3 is built from 12 residues. Germline lookup yields CDR1 SNHLY and CDR2 FYNNEI. V was cut by 6 bases and J by 5 bases, with 8 bases left in between.

The chain carries TRBV5-4 and TRBJ2-1; TRBD2 aligns across 15 bases. The CDR3 has 16 residues. V lost 2 bases and J lost 10; bases outside the gene matches: 7. Germline V gene lookup returns CDR1 SGHNT and CDR2 YYREEE (reference sequence). The CDR3 spells CASSFSGLAGGPEQFF. The CDR3 coding sequence is TGTGCCAGCAGCTTTTCCGGACTAGCGGGAGGGCCAGAGCAGTTCTTC.

The rearrangement uses TRBV5-3 and TRBJ2-5; D is undetermined. TRBV5-3 has ORF status, its function being uncertain. V was pared by 3 bases and J by 1 base, with 4 bases between. There are 12 residues in the CDR3. The CDR3 sequence: CARSSPQETQYF. The CDR3 DNA follows: TGTGCCAGAAGCTCCCCCCAAGAGACCCAGTACTTC.

This clone was found once. V and J are TRBV19 and TRBJ2-3, with TRBD2 identical over 7 bases. CDR1 and CDR2 (germline): LNHDA, SQIVND (reference sequence). This CDR3 has 14 amino acids. Unmatched junction bases numbered 4, after V lost 5 bases and J lost 2 bases. The CDR3 coding sequence is TGTGCCAGTAGTCTAGCGGCCCCCACAGATACGCAGTATTTT. This codes for CASSLAAPTDTQYF.

The chain is built from TRBV19 and TRBJ2-2; TRBD1 matches at 7 bases. Germline CDR1 reads LNHDA; CDR2 reads SQIVND (reference sequence). The CDR3 contains 17 residues. With V trimmed by 5 bases and J by 3 bases, 12 bases remained unmatched. DNA of the CDR3: TGTGCCAGTAGTGCCAGCCCGGGACAGATTCACACCGGGGAGCTGTTTTTT. It specifies CASSASPGQIHTGELFF.

The chain has TRBV19 and TRBJ2-1; 12 positions agree with TRBD2. J lost 9 bases, V lost 7 bases, and 10 bases had no gene match. This CDR3 contains 15 residues. Looked up from germline, CDR1 is LNHDA and CDR2 is SQIVND (reference sequence). The CDR3 protein is CASTSRLAGAGEQFF. The DNA of the CDR3 is TGTGCCAGTACGTCGCGACTAGCGGGAGCGGGTGAGCAGTTCTTC.

The J gene is TRBJ2-1, the V gene TRBV29-1, with D maybe TRBD2 (5 bases). This CDR3 is 15 amino acids long. V was clipped by 1 base and J by 4 bases, with 14 bases between them. Looked up from germline, CDR1 is SQVTM and CDR2 is ANQGSEA. CDR3 DNA sequence: TGCAGCGTTGAAGGTCCTCGGGAAAAATACAATGAGCAGTTCTTC. Translation gives CSVEGPREKYNEQFF.

The chain has TRBV7-9 and TRBJ2-1; 8 nucleotides align to TRBD2. The CDR3 consists of 17 residues. Germline CDR1 reads SEHNR; CDR2 reads FQNEAQ (reference sequence). V was pared by 0 bases and J by 5 bases, with 9 bases of the junction left unmatched. The CDR3 spells CASSLAGVFGRDNEQFF. CDR3 sequence (DNA): TGTGCCAGCAGCTTAGCGGGGGTTTTCGGGAGGGACAATGAGCAGTTCTTC.

The chain has TRBV4-1 and TRBJ2-3; no definite D call. The germline V gene has CDR1 MGHRA and CDR2 YSYEKL. V lost 4 bases, J lost 2 bases, and 4 bases lay in between. The CDR3 is made up of 12 amino acids. The CDR3 coding sequence is TGCGCCAGCAGCCCGGACACAGATACGCAGTATTTT. This sequence encodes CASSPDTDTQYF.

With respect to this clone: The junction departs from germline at one end; a sequencing error may be responsible. CDR3 DNA: TGCGCCAGCAGCCAAGATCTGGATACTGAGGCTTTCTTT. It codes for CASSQDLDTEAFF. The chain employs TRBV4-3 and TRBJ1-1; D is ambiguous. Germline CDR1 and CDR2: LGHNA and YSLEER. The CDR3 is 13 amino acids.

The DNA of the CDR3 is TGTGCCAGCTCATCAGGACAGGGGGCTATCACCGGGGAGCTGTTTTTT. The encoded protein is CASSSGQGAITGELFF. The gene calls are TRBV18 and TRBJ2-2; 11 nucleotides agree with TRBD1. J was trimmed by 4 bases and V by 5 bases; bases with no gene match: 6. The CDR3 has 16 residues. Germline CDR1 is KGHSH and CDR2 is LQKENI.

This chain connects TRBV2 to TRBJ1-2; 10 nucleotides line up with TRBD1. CDR3 size: 15 residues. The V gene's germline CDR1 is SNHLY and CDR2 FYNNEI. V was clipped by 3 bases and J by 6 bases; unmatched bases: 7. The CDR3 sequence: CASSDSTGGRHGYTF. CDR3 in DNA: TGTGCCAGCAGTGATTCGACAGGGGGCCGACATGGCTACACCTTC.